A selection of T cell receptor beta chains follows, all from one sample in a study of T cell changes during pregnancy in multiple sclerosis. TCRdb's copy holds only in-frame clones and misses some; the assay was immunoSEQ multiplex PCR. Seen here are about 28,000 clones, around 89% observed once, and the top ten hold approximately 3.4%. The sample consisted of CD4+ T cells from peripheral blood mononuclear cells, taken in the first trimester of pregnancy. These TCRs come from a female donor in good health, enrolled as a control in a pregnancy study. CDR3s include the opening cysteine and the closing phenylalanine or tryptophan. The order of the fields is CDR3 DNA, CDR3 protein, V gene, D gene, J gene, clone size. A D gene is named only where the DNA matches it firmly. For some rows the clone size is stated as once, few or many, or as a class when expanded; others skip it.

CDR3 DNA: TGTGCCAGCAGTTCAACACCGGGACACGAGTTTCGTTTAAATCAGCCCCAGCATTTT
CDR3 protein: CASSSTPGHEFRLNQPQHF
V gene: TRBV21-1
D gene: .
J gene: TRBJ1-5
clone size: .

CDR3 DNA: TGTGCCAGTAGTCCCGACGGACAGTACACTGAAGCTTTCTTT
CDR3 protein: CASSPDGQYTEAFF
V gene: TRBV19
D gene: .
J gene: TRBJ1-1
clone size: .

CDR3 DNA: TGTGCCTGGAGTATGGGGGGTCAGCCCCAGCATTTT
CDR3 protein: CAWSMGGQPQHF
V gene: TRBV30
D gene: .
J gene: TRBJ1-5
clone size: .

CDR3 DNA: TGCGCCAGCAGCAGGGAGGGGACACAAAATTACGAGCAGTACTTC
CDR3 protein: CASSREGTQNYEQYF
V gene: TRBV5-1
D gene: .
J gene: TRBJ2-7
clone size: .

CDR3 DNA: TGTGCCAGCAGGGCTAGCGGGTCCATTCAGTACTTC
CDR3 protein: CASRASGSIQYF
V gene: TRBV5-8
D gene: TRBD2
J gene: TRBJ2-4
clone size: .

CDR3 DNA: TGTGCCAGCAGCTGGGACATGGGCTATGGCTACACCTTC
CDR3 protein: CASSWDMGYGYTF
V gene: TRBV11-2
D gene: .
J gene: TRBJ1-2
clone size: .

CDR3 DNA: TGTGCCAGCAGTACCCCCTACTATTTATCGGGGACAGGTAGTCAGCCCCAGCATTTT
CDR3 protein: CASSTPYYLSGTGSQPQHF
V gene: TRBV28
D gene: TRBD1
J gene: TRBJ1-5
clone size: once

CDR3 DNA: TGTGCCAGCAGCCCGTCCGGGACAGGCCTATACGAGCAGTACTTC
CDR3 protein: CASSPSGTGLYEQYF
V gene: TRBV2
D gene: TRBD1
J gene: TRBJ2-7
clone size: .

CDR3 DNA: TGCGCCAGCAAATTGGACAGGGGGCCCTACGAGCAGTACTTC
CDR3 protein: CASKLDRGPYEQYF
V gene: TRBV10-1
D gene: TRBD1
J gene: TRBJ2-7
clone size: .

CDR3 DNA: TGTGCCAGCAGTTTTGAGGGCGGGACCTACGAGCAGTACTTC
CDR3 protein: CASSFEGGTYEQYF
V gene: TRBV28
D gene: .
J gene: TRBJ2-7
clone size: .

CDR3 DNA: TGTGCCAGCTCACCACAAACAGCCTACAATGAGCAGTTCTTC
CDR3 protein: CASSPQTAYNEQFF
V gene: TRBV18
D gene: .
J gene: TRBJ2-1
clone size: once

CDR3 DNA: TGTGCCAGCAGCTTAGACTCCCCAACGCCCCAGTACTTC
CDR3 protein: CASSLDSPTPQYF
V gene: TRBV7-2
D gene: .
J gene: TRBJ2-5
clone size: .

CDR3 DNA: TGTGCCAGCTCACCAATAAGGGAGAGCTATGGCTACACCTTC
CDR3 protein: CASSPIRESYGYTF
V gene: TRBV18
D gene: .
J gene: TRBJ1-2
clone size: .

CDR3 DNA: TGTGCCAGCAGCTTAGACAGCGGGGGGCTCTACGAGCAGTACTTC
CDR3 protein: CASSLDSGGLYEQYF
V gene: TRBV7-2
D gene: TRBD2
J gene: TRBJ2-7
clone size: .

CDR3 DNA: TGTGCCAGCAGTCGGGACAGGGGCAATGAGCAGTTCTTC
CDR3 protein: CASSRDRGNEQFF
V gene: TRBV5-6
D gene: TRBD1
J gene: TRBJ2-1
clone size: once

CDR3 DNA: TGCGCCAGCAGACGCACCTGGGGCGCCAGAAGGATCCTTTACGAGACCCAGTACTTC
CDR3 protein: CASRRTWGARRILYETQYF
V gene: TRBV10-1
D gene: .
J gene: TRBJ2-5
clone size: few

CDR3 DNA: TGTGCCAGCTCACGACAGGGGGCAGGCACTGAAGCTTTCTTT
CDR3 protein: CASSRQGAGTEAFF
V gene: TRBV18
D gene: TRBD1
J gene: TRBJ1-1
clone size: .

CDR3 DNA: TGTGCCAGCAGTCGATACAGGGGGCCGGGTGCGGATACGCAGTATTTT
CDR3 protein: CASSRYRGPGADTQYF
V gene: TRBV2
D gene: TRBD1
J gene: TRBJ2-3
clone size: .

CDR3 DNA: TGTGCCAGCAGCAAGCCCCTAGCGGGAGTCACAGATACGCAGTATTTT
CDR3 protein: CASSKPLAGVTDTQYF
V gene: TRBV28
D gene: TRBD2
J gene: TRBJ2-3
clone size: .

CDR3 DNA: TGTGCCAGCTCACAACCAGCCGGGGGTAGAGGCATTCAGTACTTC
CDR3 protein: CASSQPAGGRGIQYF
V gene: TRBV18
D gene: .
J gene: TRBJ2-4
clone size: .

CDR3 DNA: TGTGCCAGCAGCTTAGGGGCGTCGAGCTCCTACAATGAGCAGTTCTTC
CDR3 protein: CASSLGASSSYNEQFF
V gene: TRBV11-3
D gene: .
J gene: TRBJ2-1
clone size: .

CDR3 DNA: TGTGCCAGCAGCGGGGAGACGAATGAAAAACTGTTTTTT
CDR3 protein: CASSGETNEKLFF
V gene: TRBV5-4
D gene: .
J gene: TRBJ1-4
clone size: .

CDR3 DNA: TGTGCCACCGACAGGGGGCTGTACGAGCAGTACTTC
CDR3 protein: CATDRGLYEQYF
V gene: TRBV19
D gene: TRBD1
J gene: TRBJ2-7
clone size: once

CDR3 DNA: TGTGCCAGCAGCGTTCTAGCGGGGGGATATACGCAGTATTTT
CDR3 protein: CASSVLAGGYTQYF
V gene: TRBV11-2
D gene: TRBD2
J gene: TRBJ2-3
clone size: .